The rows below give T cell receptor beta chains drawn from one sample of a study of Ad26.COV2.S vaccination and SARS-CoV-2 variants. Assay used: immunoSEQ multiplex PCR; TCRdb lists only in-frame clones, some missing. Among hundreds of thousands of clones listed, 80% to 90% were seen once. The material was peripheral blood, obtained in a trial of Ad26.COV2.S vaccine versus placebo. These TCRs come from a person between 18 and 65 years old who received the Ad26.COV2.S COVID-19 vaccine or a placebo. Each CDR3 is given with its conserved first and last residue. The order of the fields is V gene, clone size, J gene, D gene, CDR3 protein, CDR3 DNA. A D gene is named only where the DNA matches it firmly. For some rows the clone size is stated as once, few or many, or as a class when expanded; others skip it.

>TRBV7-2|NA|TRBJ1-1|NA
CASSFQQYTEAFF
TGTGCCAGCAGCTTTCAACAGTACACTGAAGCTTTCTTT
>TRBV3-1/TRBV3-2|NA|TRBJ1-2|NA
CASSGPMFYGYTF
TGTGCCAGCTCCGGACCCATGTTCTATGGCTACACCTTC
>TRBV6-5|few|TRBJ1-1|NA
CASCLYGPEAFF
TGTGCCAGCTGTCTGTATGGACCTGAAGCTTTCTTT
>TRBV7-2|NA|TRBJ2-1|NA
CASSLIIEQFF
TGTGCCAGCAGCTTAATTATTGAGCAGTTCTTC
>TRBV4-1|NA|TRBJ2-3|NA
CASSQGVTATDTQYF
TGCGCCAGCAGCCAAGGCGTGACTGCGACAGATACGCAGTATTTT
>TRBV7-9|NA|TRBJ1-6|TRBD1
CASSPSQGQSPLHF
TGTGCCAGCAGCCCCTCGCAGGGACAGTCACCCCTCCACTTT
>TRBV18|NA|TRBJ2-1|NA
CASSPPGSSYNEQFF
TGTGCCAGCTCACCACCGGGGAGCTCCTACAATGAGCAGTTCTTC
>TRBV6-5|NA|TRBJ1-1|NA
CASGVGDTEAFF
TGTGCCAGCGGGGTCGGTGACACTGAAGCTTTCTTT
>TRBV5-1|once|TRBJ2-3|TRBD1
CASSLGTGEGGTQYF
TGCGCCAGCAGTTTAGGGACAGGGGAAGGAGGTACGCAGTATTTT
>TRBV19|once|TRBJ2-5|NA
CASTRIQETQYF
TGTGCCAGTACCCGGATCCAAGAGACCCAGTACTTC
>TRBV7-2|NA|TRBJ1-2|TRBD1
CASSLGQGKDNGYTF
TGTGCCAGCAGCTTAGGACAGGGGAAAGACAACGGCTACACCTTC
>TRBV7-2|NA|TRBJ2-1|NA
CASSFVGNEQFF
TGTGCCAGCAGCTTTGTGGGTAATGAGCAGTTCTTC
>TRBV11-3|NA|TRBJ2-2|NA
CASSLGGSGELFF
TGTGCCAGCAGCTTGGGGGGTTCGGGGGAGCTGTTTTTT
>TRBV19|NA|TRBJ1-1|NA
CASSTLHQPRGFTNTEAFF
TGTGCCAGTAGTACCCTACACCAACCAAGGGGGTTTACGAACACTGAAGCTTTCTTT
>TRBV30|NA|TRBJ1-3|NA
CAWSVGFSTGNTIYF
TGTGCCTGGAGTGTAGGTTTTTCCACTGGAAACACCATATATTTT
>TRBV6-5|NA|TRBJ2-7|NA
CASRAGLLYEQYF
TGTGCCAGCAGGGCCGGACTGCTGTACGAGCAGTACTTC
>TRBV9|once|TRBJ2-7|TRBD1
CASSVGGQGYEQYF
TGTGCCAGCAGCGTGGGGGGACAGGGCTACGAGCAGTACTTC
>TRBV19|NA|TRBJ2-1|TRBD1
CASSSQGSEQFF
TGTGCCAGTAGTTCACAGGGGAGCGAGCAGTTCTTC
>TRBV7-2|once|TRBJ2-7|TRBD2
CASSLARLAGHSYEQYF
TGTGCCAGCAGCTTAGCCCGACTAGCGGGGCACTCCTACGAGCAGTACTTC
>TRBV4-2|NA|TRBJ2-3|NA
CASSQEAGSTDTQYF
TGTGCCAGCAGCCAAGAGGCGGGGTCCACAGATACGCAGTATTTT
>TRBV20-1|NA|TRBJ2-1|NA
CSARPYNEQFF
TGCAGTGCTAGGCCGTACAATGAGCAGTTCTTC
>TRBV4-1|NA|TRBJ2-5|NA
CASSQSLGQWETQYF
TGCGCCAGCAGCCAATCTCTCGGACAATGGGAGACCCAGTACTTC
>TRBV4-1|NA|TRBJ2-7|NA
CASSPGPTGPGRSSYEQYF
TGCGCCAGCAGCCCCGGTCCGACAGGACCAGGACGAAGCTCCTACGAGCAGTACTTC
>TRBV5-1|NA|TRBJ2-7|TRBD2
CASFTPPTSGNLDEQYF
TGCGCCAGTTTTACTCCCCCTACTAGCGGGAATTTGGACGAGCAGTACTTC
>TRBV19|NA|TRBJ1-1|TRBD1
CASRKSLDRVNTEAFF
TGTGCCAGTAGGAAATCCTTGGACAGGGTAAACACTGAAGCTTTCTTT
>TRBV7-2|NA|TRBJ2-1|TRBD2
CASGNGGAGEQFF
TGTGCCAGCGGGAACGGGGGGGCTGGTGAGCAGTTCTTC
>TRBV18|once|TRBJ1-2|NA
CASSPQVTPRTRGYTF
TGTGCCAGCTCACCACAAGTAACTCCTCGGACTCGTGGCTACACCTTC
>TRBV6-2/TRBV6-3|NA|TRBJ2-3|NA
CASSEARGQAGADTQYF
TGTGCCAGCAGTGAGGCCCGGGGACAGGCGGGGGCAGATACGCAGTATTTT
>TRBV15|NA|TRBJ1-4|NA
CATSRVAEKLFF
TGTGCCACCAGCAGAGTTGCGGAGAAACTGTTTTTT
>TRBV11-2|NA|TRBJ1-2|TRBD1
CASSLTQGLYGYTF
TGTGCCAGCAGCTTAACACAGGGGCTCTATGGCTACACCTTC
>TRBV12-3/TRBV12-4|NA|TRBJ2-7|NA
CASSPGPSYEQYF
TGTGCCAGCAGTCCGGGGCCGTCCTACGAGCAGTACTTC
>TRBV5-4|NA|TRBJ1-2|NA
CASSVGQPYGYTF
TGTGCCAGCAGCGTCGGACAGCCCTATGGCTACACCTTC
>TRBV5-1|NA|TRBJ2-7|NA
CASSLGLGSSYEQYF
TGCGCCAGCAGCTTGGGGTTAGGGAGCTCCTACGAGCAGTACTTC
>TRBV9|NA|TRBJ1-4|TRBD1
CASSAQGAREEKLFF
TGTGCCAGCAGCGCCCAGGGGGCCCGGGAGGAAAAACTGTTTTTT
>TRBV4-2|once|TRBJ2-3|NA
CASSQVVFRTDTQYF
TGTGCCAGCAGCCAGGTCGTCTTTCGGACAGATACGCAGTATTTT
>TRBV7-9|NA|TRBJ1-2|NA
CASSLGTNYGYTF
TGTGCCAGCAGCTTAGGGACAAACTATGGCTACACCTTC
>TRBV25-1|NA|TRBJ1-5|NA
CIRGARQPQHF
TGTATAAGAGGGGCCAGGCAGCCCCAGCATTTT
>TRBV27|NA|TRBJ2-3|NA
CASSQRPDTQYF
TGTGCCAGCAGCCAGAGACCAGATACGCAGTATTTT
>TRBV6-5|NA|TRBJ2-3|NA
CASSYGGLDTQYF
TGTGCCAGCAGTTACGGGGGATTAGATACGCAGTATTTT
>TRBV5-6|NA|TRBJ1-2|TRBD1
CASSQTGPYGYTF
TGTGCCAGCAGCCAGACAGGGCCCTATGGCTACACCTTC
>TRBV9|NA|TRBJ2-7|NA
CASSETAGDRDEQYF
TGTGCCAGCAGCGAGACGGCAGGGGATAGGGACGAGCAGTACTTC
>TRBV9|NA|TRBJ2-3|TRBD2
CASSPGVWRGGLTDTQYF
TGTGCCAGCAGCCCCGGCGTTTGGCGGGGGGGCCTCACAGATACGCAGTATTTT
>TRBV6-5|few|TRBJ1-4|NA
CASSSIKGGEKLFF
TGTGCCAGCAGTTCAATAAAGGGGGGAGAAAAACTGTTTTTT